Listed below are T cell receptor beta chains from one sample, sequenced in a study of blood T cell repertoires in COVID-19. Only in-frame clones appear in the TCRdb table, and some are missing; sequencing was by immunoSEQ multiplex PCR. Altogether approximately 98,000 clones are present, around 76% being singletons, with the ten largest covering more than 15%. The sequenced sample was peripheral blood. The receptors here all came from a man older than 75 with acute or convalescent COVID-19. The CDR3 runs from the conserved cysteine through the conserved F or W. A D gene is named only where the DNA matches it firmly. Clone size, where shown, is once, few, many, or a class for clones that have expanded.

>NA|TRBV3-1/TRBV3-2|TRBJ1-5|once
TGTGCCAGCAGCCAAGATGGCGGGCGCCCATTCGATCAGCCCCAGCATTTT
CASSQDGGRPFDQPQHF
>NA|TRBV7-8|TRBJ2-7|NA
TGTGCCAGCAGCTTGGACAGCCCCAGCTCCTACGAGCAGTACTTC
CASSLDSPSSYEQYF
>TRBD2|TRBV28|TRBJ2-7|NA
TGTGCCAGCTTGCGGGGGGCTCCCTACGAGCAGTACTTC
CASLRGAPYEQYF
>TRBD1|TRBV11-2|TRBJ2-1|NA
TGTGCCAGTTTAACGGGACAGGGCTCCTACAATGAGCAGTTCTTC
CASLTGQGSYNEQFF
>TRBD2|TRBV7-2|TRBJ2-5|NA
TGTGCCAGCAGCGCCCGGACTAGCGGGGGGTCAGAGACCCAGTACTTC
CASSARTSGGSETQYF
>TRBD2|TRBV27|TRBJ2-3|NA
TGTGCCAGCAGTTGGGGGACTAGCGGGAGAGGACCCGGGACAGATACGCAGTATTTT
CASSWGTSGRGPGTDTQYF
>TRBD2|TRBV4-3|TRBJ2-3|once
TGCGCCAGCAGCCAAGATGCGGGGGACACAGATACGCAGTATTTT
CASSQDAGDTDTQYF
>NA|TRBV24-1|TRBJ1-2|NA
TGTGCCACCAGTGATTCGGTGGATGGCTACACCTTC
CATSDSVDGYTF
>TRBD2|TRBV27|TRBJ2-4|once
TGTGCCAGCAGTTCAGCGGGGGAGAGGGGAAACATTCAGTACTTC
CASSSAGERGNIQYF
>TRBD2|TRBV5-1|TRBJ2-7|NA
TGCGCCAGCAGCTTGAAGCTAGCGGCTTACGAGCAGTACTTC
CASSLKLAAYEQYF
>NA|TRBV2|TRBJ1-6|NA
TGTGCCAGCAGGCCCGCTGACACGAATAATTCACCCCTCCACTTT
CASRPADTNNSPLHF
>TRBD2|TRBV28|TRBJ2-3|few
TGTGCCAGCTCACGCGGGGGGGCGGGCACAGATACGCAGTATTTT
CASSRGGAGTDTQYF
>NA|TRBV14|TRBJ1-6|NA
TGTGCCAGCAGACCTACAGGGAGTAATTCACCCCTCCACTTT
CASRPTGSNSPLHF
>TRBD1|TRBV5-8|TRBJ1-2|NA
TGTGCCAGCAGCCCAGGGACAGGGACATACACCTTC
CASSPGTGTYTF
>NA|TRBV7-9|TRBJ2-7|NA
TGTGCCAGCAGCTTAGCGGGGACATACGAGCAGTACTTC
CASSLAGTYEQYF
>TRBD1|TRBV15|TRBJ2-1|NA
TGTGCCACCAGCAGAGAGGACAGGGGTTCCCCCAATGAGCAGTTCTTC
CATSREDRGSPNEQFF
>NA|TRBV19|TRBJ1-2|NA
TGTGCCAGTAGTAGGAATCCGAGGGCCTATGGCTACACCTTC
CASSRNPRAYGYTF
>NA|TRBV3-1/TRBV3-2|TRBJ1-2|NA
TGTGCCAGCAGCCAAGTTCAGGGTCGATATGGCTACACCTTC
CASSQVQGRYGYTF
>TRBD1|TRBV12-3/TRBV12-4|TRBJ1-4|NA
TGTGCCAGCAGTCCCGGAACACAGGGGAAACTGTTTTTT
CASSPGTQGKLFF
>NA|TRBV10-3|TRBJ1-5|NA
TGTGCCATCAGTGAGTCGCCCCTGCGGGAGCCGGGGGAGCCCCAGCATTTT
CAISESPLREPGEPQHF
>NA|TRBV28|TRBJ1-1|NA
TGTGCCATTGGAGAGAGCACTGAAGCTTTCTTT
CAIGESTEAFF
>NA|TRBV4-1|TRBJ1-2|few
TGCGCCAGCAGCCAAGATCTTGGGGCCAGCGGGGGCTACACCTTC
CASSQDLGASGGYTF
>TRBD1|TRBV5-5|TRBJ1-1|NA
TGTGCCAGCAGCTACGACAGGGGGCCAGAAAAAGCTTTCTTT
CASSYDRGPEKAFF
>NA|TRBV21-1|TRBJ1-5|NA
TGTGCCAGCAGCAAACCCCGGGGAGGGGAGAAGCCAAATCAGCCCCAGCATTTT
CASSKPRGGEKPNQPQHF
>TRBD2|TRBV24-1|TRBJ2-5|NA
TGTGCCACCAGTGATCGCCGACTAGCGGGAGCCTCGCGGGAGACCCAGTACTTC
CATSDRRLAGASRETQYF
>TRBD2|TRBV27|TRBJ2-2|many
TGTGCCAGCAGTTCTCCCCCAGCGCGGGGGGGGCTGTTTTTT
CASSSPPARGGLFF
>NA|TRBV2|TRBJ2-3|NA
TGTGCCAGCAGGGTGGGCCCTAGCACAGATACGCAGTATTTT
CASRVGPSTDTQYF
>TRBD2|TRBV7-2|TRBJ2-7|NA
TGTGCCAGCAGCTCCCGGGGGGGGAGGTACGAGCAGTACTTC
CASSSRGGRYEQYF
>NA|TRBV5-1|TRBJ1-4|NA
TGCGCCAGCAAAGAGGCGAGAGCTAATGAAAAACTGTTTTTT
CASKEARANEKLFF
>TRBD1|TRBV19|TRBJ2-6|NA
TGTGCCAGTAGTATGGGGACAGGGGCAACTGGGGCCAACGTCCTGACTTTC
CASSMGTGATGANVLTF
>NA|TRBV6-5|TRBJ1-1|NA
TGTGCCAGCAAGGGCAGGGGCATTAACACTGAAGCTTTCTTT
CASKGRGINTEAFF
>NA|TRBV9|TRBJ1-5|NA
TGTGCCAGCAGCGAGACAGCAGGGGCAGCTCAGCCCCAGCATTTT
CASSETAGAAQPQHF
>NA|TRBV7-2|TRBJ2-4|NA
TGTGCCAGCAGCTTAGAACAGGGATATGCCAAAAACATTCAGTACTTC
CASSLEQGYAKNIQYF
>TRBD1|TRBV5-1|TRBJ1-1|NA
TGCGCCAGCAGCGACCTTCAGGGGGTGGACACTGAAGCTTTCTTT
CASSDLQGVDTEAFF
>NA|TRBV6-1|TRBJ1-5|NA
TGTGCCAGCAGTGAGCAGGGGAATCAGCCCCAGCATTTT
CASSEQGNQPQHF
>TRBD2|TRBV27|TRBJ2-7|once
TGTGCCAGCCGGACTAGCGGGAGAATGAGTGAGCAGTACTTC
CASRTSGRMSEQYF
>TRBD2|TRBV19|TRBJ2-7|few
TGTGCCAGTAGTACGGGACTAGCGGAGGCTATCTTC
CASSTGLAEAIF
>NA|TRBV6-6|TRBJ2-4|many
TGTGCCAGCAGGGACAGCCAAATAGCCAAAAACATTCAGTACTTC
CASRDSQIAKNIQYF
>TRBD2|TRBV7-8|TRBJ2-7|once
TGTGCCAGCAGCTTTTGGACTAGCGGGAGCTCCTACGAGCAGTACTTC
CASSFWTSGSSYEQYF
>NA|TRBV5-5|TRBJ1-1|NA
TGTGCCAGCAGCTTGCGAGACAGGCTCTCTGAAGCTTTCTTT
CASSLRDRLSEAFF
>NA|TRBV4-1|TRBJ1-5|few
TGCGCCAGCAGCCAAGGGCGGGGCAATCAGCCCCAGCATTTT
CASSQGRGNQPQHF
>TRBD2|TRBV11-3|TRBJ2-1|NA
TGTGCCAGCAGCTACTCAGGACTAGCAGGGAAGGAGCAGTTCTTC
CASSYSGLAGKEQFF
>TRBD1|TRBV5-4|TRBJ2-2|NA
TGTGCCAGCAGCGGGACAGGGAACACCGGGGAGCTGTTTTTT
CASSGTGNTGELFF
>NA|TRBV5-4|TRBJ1-1|NA
TGTGCCAGCAGCTTGAAAGGGGGAATGAACACTGAAGCTTTCTTT
CASSLKGGMNTEAFF
>NA|TRBV27|TRBJ2-7|NA
TGTGCCAGCAGTTTACGAGGCGGCTACGAGCAGTACTTC
CASSLRGGYEQYF
>NA|TRBV24-1|TRBJ1-5|NA
TGTGCCACCAATAACAGGGAAAATCAGCCCCAGCATTTT
CATNNRENQPQHF
>TRBD2|TRBV7-2|TRBJ2-1|NA
TGTGCCAGCCGTGGACTAGCGGGAGCCCTTGAGCAGTTCTTC
CASRGLAGALEQFF
>NA|TRBV9|TRBJ2-2|once
TGTGCCAGCAGCGCAGCGTTCCTGGGGGCAGCAAACACCGGGGAGCTGTTTTTT
CASSAAFLGAANTGELFF
>TRBD1|TRBV30|TRBJ2-7|NA
TGTGCCTCAACTCCGGGACAGCCCTACGAGCAGTACTTC
CASTPGQPYEQYF
>NA|TRBV20-1|TRBJ2-2|NA
TGCAGTGCTAGACGGGCCGGGGAGCTGTTTTTT
CSARRAGELFF
>TRBD2|TRBV7-8|TRBJ2-7|NA
TGTGCCAGCAGCTCCCGCGGACTAGCGGGGGGCGTACTAGCCTACGAGCAGTACTTC
CASSSRGLAGGVLAYEQYF
>NA|TRBV28|TRBJ1-6|NA
TGTGCCAGCAGTTACAACAGGGCCGCAACCCCTAATTCACCCCTCCACTTT
CASSYNRAATPNSPLHF
>TRBD1|TRBV27|TRBJ1-2|NA
TGTGCCAGCAGTGCCTGGGACAGGGTAAACTATGGCTACACCTTC
CASSAWDRVNYGYTF
>NA|TRBV28|TRBJ1-5|few
TGTGCCAGCAGCATCCCAGGACAGTCCGTGACCCAGCATTTT
CASSIPGQSVTQHF